This T cell receptor beta chain was recovered during a study of a mutant IDH1 vaccine in newly diagnosed glioma. Study-wide context: Treated patients showed a male proportion of roughly 62%, a female proportion of around 40%, and a mean age of roughly 40 years. Pretreatment consisted of radiotherapy, temozolomide, or both, with most receiving both.

Germline-derived CDR1 and CDR2 are KGHSH and LQKENI. The germline V and J ends were trimmed by 5 bases and 6 bases, with 16 bases remaining between them. The CDR3 contains 14 residues. Produced via immunoSEQ multiplex PCR; TCRdb's table is partial and in-frame only. The sample holds 90,000 to 100,000 clones, about 90% seen once. The time point denotes: baseline, week 1 (first vaccination visit). Indicated treatment: pre-vaccination baseline after standard-of-care therapy. Astrocytomas that were new, WHO grade 3 or 4, IDH1-mutant and ATRX-lost were present in the donors. The clonotype originates from a woman between 50 and 59 years old with glioma. The material was PBMCs, obtained from a glioma patient treated with radiotherapy, temozolomide or both. V is TRBV18 and J is TRBJ2-5; tentatively, D is TRBD2 (5 bases). CDR3 nucleotides: TGTGCCAGCTCAGTCCCCGAGGGAAAACAGACCCAGTACTTC. Translating it yields CASSVPEGKQTQYF.